This entry lists 30 T cell receptor beta chains sequenced from one sample in a study of T-cell memory formation after mild COVID-19. TCRdb analysed the 5' RACE reads with MiXCR anew, one entry per CDR3 protein. The sample holds approximately 490,000 distinct CDR3 sequences, 20% seen once. The specimen sequenced was PBMCs or a T cell subset sorted from them (not recorded which). The origin of the receptors is an adult woman who had mild COVID-19 (a few samples of this study predate the infection). Cell type and time point are not known.

This chain links TRBV7-9 with TRBJ2-2; TRBD1 matches at 11 bases. The J segment lost 1 base and the V segment lost 2 bases, leaving 3 bases of the junction unmatched. The V gene's germline CDR1 is SEHNR and CDR2 FQNEAQ (reference sequence). This CDR3 region has 17 residues. Written as DNA, the CDR3 is TGTGCCAGCAGCTTATACGGGACAGGGGGGAACACCGGGGAGCTGTTTTTT. This sequence encodes CASSLYGTGGNTGELFF. The whole variable domain, remainder taken from reference TRBV7-9 and TRBJ2-2, is DTGVSQNPRHKITKRGQNVTFRCDPISEHNRLYWYRQTLGQGPEFLTYFQNEAQLEKSRLLSDRFSAERPKGSFSTLEIQRTEQGDSAMYLCASSLYGTGGNTGELFFGEGSRLTVL.

The chain recombines TRBV11-2 with TRBJ1-4; perhaps TRBD1 as D (5 bases). Germline V CDR1 and CDR2: SGHAT, FQNNGV. This CDR3 is built from 17 residues. With 5 bases removed from V and 4 bases from J, the gap between germline ends came to 20 bases. For the CDR3, the DNA is TGTGCCAGCAGCGCAGAGGAGGCAGGGTACCTTAATGAAAAACTGTTTTTT. Its translation is CASSAEEAGYLNEKLFF.

Only a few counts were recorded for this clonotype. The chain combines TRBV6-5 with TRBJ2-1; D is perhaps TRBD2 (5 bases). The ends were cut back, 0 bases at V and 4 bases at J, with 13 bases in the middle. CDR1 is MNHEY, CDR2 SVGAGI, per germline. The length of the CDR3 is 16 residues. The CDR3 region has the DNA TGTGCCAGCAGTTACTCGAGGGTACGGGGTTACAATGAGCAGTTCTTC. Its translation is CASSYSRVRGYNEQFF.

This clonotype was observed at least ten times. This chain links TRBV24-1 with TRBJ2-1; D unresolved. Between the trimmed V and J ends, which lost 1 base and 11 bases, there was a span of 5 bases. Germline V CDR1 and CDR2: KGHDR, SFDVKD. The CDR3 loop spans 11 amino acids. The CDR3 region has the DNA TGTGCCACCAGTGATTTTGGCAAGCAGTTCTTC. Translation: CATSDFGKQFF.

This chain connects TRBV20-1 to TRBJ1-3; no clear D. Germline assignment: CDR1 DFQATT and CDR2 SNEGSKA (reference sequence). This CDR3 is built from 15 residues. Trimming stripped 4 bases from V and 0 bases from J, with 13 bases between. CDR3 residues: CSATPLQSSGNTIYF. CDR3 bases: TGCAGTGCTACTCCACTACAGAGCTCTGGAAACACCATATATTTT.

The chain employs TRBV19 and TRBJ2-5; the match to TRBD1 covers 12 bases. The CDR3 has 13 amino acids. Trimming removed 8 bases from V and 4 bases from J; junction bases left unmatched: 2. Germline V gene lookup returns CDR1 LNHDA and CDR2 SQIVND (reference sequence). The DNA for the CDR3 is TGTGCCAGTGGGGACAGGGGGCGAGAGACCCAGTACTTC. Translated, it gives CASGDRGRETQYF.

This clonotype was counted only a few times. The chain links TRBV2 to TRBJ2-2; TRBD1 matches at 10 bases. The CDR3 has 15 residues. With V trimmed by 6 bases and J by 2 bases, 3 bases remained unmatched. Germline assignment: CDR1 SNHLY and CDR2 FYNNEI. CDR3 loop: CASRRDRGNTGELFF. The CDR3 DNA reads as TGTGCCAGCAGGAGGGACAGGGGAAACACCGGGGAGCTGTTTTTT.

This CDR3 is CASSRSGLAGPYNEQFF. Here the CDR3 DNA reads TGTGCCAGCAGTCGAAGCGGACTAGCGGGCCCGTACAATGAGCAGTTCTTC. The chain is built from TRBV2 and TRBJ2-1; 11 bases are a match to TRBD2. The CDR3 length is 17 residues. Germline-derived CDR1 and CDR2 are SNHLY and FYNNEI. After removal of 5 bases from V and 4 bases from J, the junction contained 10 bases not matched to a gene.

This clonotype was picked up a small number of times. The J gene is TRBJ2-3, the V gene TRBV10-3; maybe TRBD2 (6 bases). V lost 0 bases and J 4 bases, leaving 14 bases between the germline ends. The CDR3 totals 16 residues. Per the germline V gene, CDR1 is ENHRY and CDR2 is SYGVKD. Here the CDR3 DNA reads TGTGCCATCAGTGAGTCTTGGCGGGAAGGGGCAGATACGCAGTATTTT. Protein sequence: CAISESWREGADTQYF.

This clonotype turned up a few times. The genes are TRBV10-3 and TRBJ1-6; D is uncertain. V was trimmed by 3 bases and J by 0 bases, leaving 9 bases between them. The germline gives CDR1 ENHRY, CDR2 SYGVKD. There are 16 residues in the CDR3. The CDR3: CAISDGGSSYNSPLHF. The CDR3 nucleotides read TGTGCCATCAGTGATGGCGGCAGCTCCTATAATTCACCCCTCCACTTT.

The sample holds one count of this clonotype. This chain joins TRBV27 and TRBJ2-3, with TRBD2 as a possible D gene (7 bases). Germline V CDR1 and CDR2: MNHEY, SMNVEV (reference sequence). Trimming shortened V by 5 bases and J by 3 bases, and 15 bases separated the two germline ends. The CDR3 has 15 residues. The CDR3 here is CASSIKGGKTDTQYF. CDR3 nucleotide sequence: TGTGCCAGCAGTATTAAGGGGGGGAAGACAGATACGCAGTATTTT.

The V call is TRBV15, the J call TRBJ1-2, with a tentative D call TRBD1 (6 bases). This CDR3 region has 15 residues. CDR1 is LNHNV and CDR2 is YYDKDF in the germline V gene (reference sequence). The V and J ends lost 4 bases and 4 bases respectively, with 16 bases between them. CDR3 nucleotides: TGTGCCACCAGCATCGGCAGGGGCTCCGGCTATGGCTACACCTTC. It yields the protein CATSIGRGSGYGYTF.

V and J are TRBV13 and TRBJ2-7; unclear D gene. CDR1 and CDR2 from the germline V gene are PRHDT and FYEKMQ (reference sequence). V shed 8 bases and J shed 2 bases, with 10 bases lying between them. The CDR3 covers 12 residues. This CDR3 is CASGQITYEQYF. The DNA for the CDR3 is TGTGCCAGCGGTCAGATTACCTACGAGCAGTACTTC.

This rearrangement joins TRBV18 to TRBJ2-3; D gene unclear. The V end lost 1 base, the J end lost 6 bases, and 2 bases lay between the germline ends. This CDR3 spans 11 amino acids. Per germline, CDR1 KGHSH and CDR2 LQKENI. DNA for the CDR3: TGTGCCAGCTCACCACAGGATACGCAGTATTTT. Its translation: CASSPQDTQYF.

The V call is TRBV5-1, the J call TRBJ2-7; 9 bases agree with TRBD1. The length of the CDR3 is 14 residues. With 7 bases clipped from V and 5 bases from J, the junction kept 10 bases outside the gene matches. Germline assignment: CDR1 SGHRS and CDR2 YFSETQ. CDR3 in amino acids: CASCPGTGKDEQYF. CDR3 DNA: TGCGCCAGCTGCCCCGGGACAGGGAAGGACGAGCAGTACTTC. Complete variable domain (other parts from reference TRBV5-1 and TRBJ2-7): KAGVTQTPRYLIKTRGQQVTLSCSPISGHRSVSWYQQTPGQGLQFLFEYFSETQRNKGNFPGRFSGRQFSNSRSEMNVSTLELGDSALYLCASCPGTGKDEQYFGPGTRLTVT.

The chain combines TRBV27 with TRBJ1-1; no firm D call. CDR1 is MNHEY and CDR2 is SMNVEV in the germline V gene (reference sequence). Deletions cut 3 bases from V and 8 bases from J, with 10 bases between. This CDR3 is built from 12 residues. The CDR3 spells CASSFPGREAFF. The DNA for the CDR3 is TGTGCCAGCAGTTTTCCCGGCCGCGAAGCTTTCTTT.

The table lists this clonotype with many counts. V gene TRBV5-1 combines with J gene TRBJ2-7, with D perhaps given as TRBD1 or TRBD2 (6 bases each). Per germline, CDR1 SGHRS and CDR2 YFSETQ. The CDR3 loop spans 17 amino acids. Trimming cost V 4 bases and J 2 bases, with 22 bases left between them. CDR3 amino acids: CASSPYSGQQFTYEQYF. DNA of the CDR3: TGCGCCAGCAGCCCCTATAGCGGACAGCAGTTTACCTACGAGCAGTACTTC.

This clonotype was picked up many times. The chain recombines TRBV19 with TRBJ2-3; 7 bases are shared with TRBD2. The CDR3 has 15 residues. Trimming at V came to 6 bases and at J to 5 bases, leaving 11 bases not matched to a gene. CDR1 and CDR2 from the germline V gene are LNHDA and SQIVND (reference sequence). This CDR3 reads CASSDGREFGDTQYF. In nucleotides, the CDR3 is TGTGCCAGTAGCGACGGGCGGGAGTTCGGAGATACGCAGTATTTT.

The gene calls are TRBV12-3 or TRBV12-4 and TRBJ1-4; TRBD1 might be the D (5 bases). This CDR3 contains 15 residues. Trimming left V 6 bases short and J 8 bases short, with 19 bases between. Here the CDR3 DNA reads TGTGCCAGCAGACCCGGGACGAACGAGGGGGAAAAACTGTTTTTT. Translated, it gives CASRPGTNEGEKLFF.

The rearrangement uses TRBV12-3 or TRBV12-4 and TRBJ1-1; the match to TRBD1 covers 8 bases. The V segment lost 8 bases and the J segment 3 bases; nucleotides outside the gene matches: 8. The CDR3 covers 14 residues. CDR3 in amino acids: CASSMDREDTEAFF. DNA for the CDR3: TGTGCCAGCTCCATGGACAGGGAGGACACTGAAGCTTTCTTT.

This clonotype has a handful of counts. The rearrangement links TRBV5-5 to TRBJ2-6; D call uncertain. This CDR3 is built from 17 residues. Germline V gives CDR1 SGHKS, CDR2 YYEKEE (reference sequence). Trimming stripped 1 base from V and 0 bases from J, with 11 bases between. In DNA form, the CDR3 reads TGTGCCAGCAGCTTGATCGGAGTCAGCTCTGGGGCCAACGTCCTGACTTTC. It translates to CASSLIGVSSGANVLTF.

This chain uses TRBV11-2 with TRBJ1-2; D gene ambiguous. V was pared by 4 bases and J by 8 bases, with 17 bases between. This CDR3 is built from 14 residues. Germline loops: CDR1 SGHAT, CDR2 FQNNGV. The DNA for the CDR3 is TGTGCCAGCAGCTCGGACTGGACTGCGCTAGGCTACACCTTC. It yields the protein CASSSDWTALGYTF.

In this sample, this clonotype turned up many times. V usage is TRBV9 and J usage is TRBJ2-7, with D hard to call. Trimming shortened V by 0 bases and J by 5 bases, and 9 bases separated the two germline ends. The CDR3 has 13 residues. CDR1 SGDLS and CDR2 YYNGEE come from the germline V gene. The CDR3 DNA sequence: TGTGCCAGCAGCGTAGCCCCCCGTGACGAGCAGTACTTC. This gives the protein CASSVAPRDEQYF.

The CDR3 DNA reads as TGTGCCAGCAGCGTAGAGGACGGATACAATCAGCCCCAGCATTTT. Protein product: CASSVEDGYNQPQHF. The chain carries TRBV9 and TRBJ1-5; D ambiguous. Germline CDR1 and CDR2: SGDLS and YYNGEE. The germline V and J ends were trimmed by 0 bases and 3 bases, with 10 bases remaining between them. This CDR3 has 15 residues.

This clonotype has only a few counts. The chain links TRBV20-1 to TRBJ2-7; possible D gene TRBD1, 6 bases. V was cut by 1 base and J by 6 bases, with 16 bases left in between. This CDR3 region has 14 residues. In germline, CDR1 is DFQATT, CDR2 SNEGSKA (reference sequence). CDR3 bases: TGCAGTGCTAGAGTGGGGACACGGATGGGCGAGCAGTACTTC. As protein: CSARVGTRMGEQYF.

This chain links TRBV30 with TRBJ1-1; 8 bases line up with TRBD1. J gave up 7 bases and V 5 bases, and 3 bases lay outside the gene matches. The CDR3 sequence is 11 residues long. Per germline, CDR1 GTSNPN and CDR2 SVGIG (reference sequence). CDR3 protein: CAWGQGGEAFF. The DNA of the CDR3 is TGTGCCTGGGGACAGGGAGGTGAAGCTTTCTTT.

The rearrangement links TRBV12-3 or TRBV12-4 to TRBJ2-5; tentative D call: TRBD1 (6 bases). V was clipped by 7 bases and J by 0 bases, with 12 bases between them. The CDR3 extends over 14 amino acids. The CDR3 DNA sequence: TGTGCCAGCAATTCTAGGGGGTACCAAGAGACCCAGTACTTC. Encoded protein: CASNSRGYQETQYF.

The V call is TRBV18, the J call TRBJ2-1, with 7 bases matching TRBD2. Germline lookup yields CDR1 KGHSH and CDR2 LQKENI. This CDR3 has 17 amino acids. Germline trimming cut 4 bases from V and 4 bases from J; bases unmatched to any gene: 13. CDR3 in DNA: TGTGCCAGCTCACGATCAATGAGCGGGGTCTTATACAATGAGCAGTTCTTC. Its protein product is CASSRSMSGVLYNEQFF.

The chain has TRBV9 and TRBJ2-3; 7 bases align to TRBD2. CDR1 is SGDLS and CDR2 is YYNGEE in the germline V gene. V shed 3 bases and J 5 bases; nucleotides not matched to a gene: 12. The CDR3 extends over 16 amino acids. CDR3 in amino acids: CASSAKWREYIDTQYF. The CDR3 region has the DNA TGTGCCAGCAGCGCCAAGTGGCGGGAGTACATAGATACGCAGTATTTT.

In its sample, this clonotype was seen many times. V gene TRBV5-1 combines with J gene TRBJ2-7; 9 positions agree with TRBD2. This CDR3 has 15 amino acids. Looked up from germline, CDR1 is SGHRS and CDR2 is YFSETQ. V dropped 1 base and J dropped 3; count of bases not matched to a gene: 5. The CDR3 nucleotides are TGCGCCAGCAGCTTGTCGTCTAGCGGGAACTACGAGCAGTACTTC. Protein product: CASSLSSSGNYEQYF. The full variable domain, in which reference TRBV5-1 and TRBJ2-7 provide the parts outside the CDR3, is KAGVTQTPRYLIKTRGQQVTLSCSPISGHRSVSWYQQTPGQGLQFLFEYFSETQRNKGNFPGRFSGRQFSNSRSEMNVSTLELGDSALYLCASSLSSSGNYEQYFGPGTRLTVT.